This T cell receptor (beta chain) was documented in a study of tumor T cells in aggressive B-cell lymphoma (dated by TCRdb to about 2017). As for this clone: Its cognate antigen has yet to be identified. Base qualities were left out, and no much larger clone turns up one base away.

Based on the germline V gene, the CDR1 and CDR2 sequences are MNHNS and SASEGT. From the cysteine up to the phenylalanine, the CDR3 has a length of 15 residues. Only the CDR3 region is kept as DNA, spanning 45 bases read in frame from base 1. The V and J ends are trimmed by 7 bases and 1 base, leaving 16 bases between them. Libraries were prepared through the immunoSEQ multiplex PCR assay. The source is immuneACCESS, and TCRdb retained only in-frame sequences with V and J called. Part of the clones is not carried over; for the studies checked, unresolved V genes explain less than half of this, and the remainder is unexplained. The sample table lists some 7,000 clones, roughly 80% of them with a count of one. The ten largest account for approximately 2.7% of the sample.

The sample comprised tumor tissue. The sequence is built from TRBV6-1 and TRBJ1-1; TRBD1 is possibly the D segment (6 matching bases). The receptor's source is an adult with diffuse large B cell lymphoma. The CDR3 reads CASITTGTQNTEAFF. The DNA sequence is TGTGCCAGCATTACTACCGGGACACAGAACACTGAAGCTTTCTTT.